The TCR beta chain described here comes from a study of T-cell memory formation after mild COVID-19. Study-wide results and limits: Still unconfirmed is whether the second-wave clones peaking on day 37 recognized SARS-CoV-2. Later expanders leaned CD4+, whereas clones that contracted between day 15 and 85 were balanced CD4/CD8. CD4+ contracting clones were found mainly in CM and EM, and CD8+ ones in EMRA.

Each CDR3 protein is one row after TCRdb ran MiXCR on the 5' RACE reads. The sample contains 250,000 to 350,000 distinct CDR3 sequences, roughly an eighth of which appear only once. Germline V gene sequence: CDR1 MNHEY, CDR2 SVGAGI. CDR3 length: 14 amino acids. V shed 2 bases and J shed 5 bases, with 13 bases lying between them. This clonotype turned up a few times. Its specificity is not known. The chain is built from TRBV6-5 and TRBJ2-7; possibly TRBD2 for D (6 bases). The material sequenced was PBMCs or a T cell subset sorted from them (not recorded which). The sequence was obtained from a man aged 18 to 35 who had mild COVID-19 (a few samples of this study predate the infection). Cell type and time point are not known. The CDR3 is CASSYINTGDEQYF. CDR3 in DNA: TGTGCCAGCAGTTACATCAATACGGGAGACGAGCAGTACTTC.